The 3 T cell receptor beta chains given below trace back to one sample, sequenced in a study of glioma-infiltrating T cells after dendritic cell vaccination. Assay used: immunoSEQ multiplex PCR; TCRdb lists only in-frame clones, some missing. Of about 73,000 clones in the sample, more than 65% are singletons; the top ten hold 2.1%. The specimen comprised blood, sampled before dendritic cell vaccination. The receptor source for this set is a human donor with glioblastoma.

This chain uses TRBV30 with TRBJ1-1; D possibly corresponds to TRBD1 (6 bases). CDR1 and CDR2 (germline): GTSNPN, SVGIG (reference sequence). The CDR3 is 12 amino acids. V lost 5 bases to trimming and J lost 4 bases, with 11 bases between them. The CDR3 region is CAWAKQGTEAFF. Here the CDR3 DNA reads TGTGCCTGGGCGAAACAGGGCACTGAAGCTTTCTTT.

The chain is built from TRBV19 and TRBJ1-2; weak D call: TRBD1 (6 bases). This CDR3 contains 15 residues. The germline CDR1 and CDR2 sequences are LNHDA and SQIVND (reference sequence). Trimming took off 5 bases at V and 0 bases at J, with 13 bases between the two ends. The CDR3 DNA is TGTGCCAGTAGTCAAGGACAGCAGTCTAACTATGGCTACACCTTC. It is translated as CASSQGQQSNYGYTF.

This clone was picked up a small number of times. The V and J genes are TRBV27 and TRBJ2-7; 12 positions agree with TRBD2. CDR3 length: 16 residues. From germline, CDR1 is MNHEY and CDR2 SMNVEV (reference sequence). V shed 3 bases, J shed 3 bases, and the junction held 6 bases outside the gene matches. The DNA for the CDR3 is TGTGCCAGCAGTTTCCGACTAGCGGGGGACGGCTACGAGCAGTACTTC. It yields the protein CASSFRLAGDGYEQYF.